The TCR beta chain under discussion was sequenced for a study of T cell changes during pregnancy in multiple sclerosis. Sequencing used immunoSEQ multiplex PCR; TCRdb keeps in-frame clones, though not all of them. The data hold 81,000 or so clones, with around 93% observed a single time. The TCR sequence derives from a female donor in good health, serving as a control in a pregnancy study. Some clones in this sample may be carry-over from other donors' samples. The starting material was PBMCs, obtained in the first trimester of pregnancy.

The CDR3, as DNA: TGCGCCAGCAGCTCCAGACCGGACAAGAGCTCCTACAATGAGCAGTTCTTC. Its protein product is CASSSRPDKSSYNEQFF. The chain employs TRBV5-1 and TRBJ2-1; D perhaps matches TRBD1 (5 bases). Germline V gives CDR1 SGHRS, CDR2 YFSETQ. Trimming took 3 bases from V and 0 from J, leaving 16 bases between them. This CDR3 has 17 amino acids. The whole variable domain, filled in from reference TRBV5-1 and TRBJ2-1, reads KAGVTQTPRYLIKTRGQQVTLSCSPISGHRSVSWYQQTPGQGLQFLFEYFSETQRNKGNFPGRFSGRQFSNSRSEMNVSTLELGDSALYLCASSSRPDKSSYNEQFFGPGTRLTVL.